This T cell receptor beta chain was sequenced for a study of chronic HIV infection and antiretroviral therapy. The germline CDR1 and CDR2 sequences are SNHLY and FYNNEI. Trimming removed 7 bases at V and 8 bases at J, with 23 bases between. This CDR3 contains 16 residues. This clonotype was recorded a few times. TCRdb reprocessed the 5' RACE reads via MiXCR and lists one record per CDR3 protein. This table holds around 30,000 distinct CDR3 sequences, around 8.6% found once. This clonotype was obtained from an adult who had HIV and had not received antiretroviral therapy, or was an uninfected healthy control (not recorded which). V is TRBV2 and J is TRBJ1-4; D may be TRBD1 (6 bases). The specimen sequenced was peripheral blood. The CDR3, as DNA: TGTGCCAGCATCGAAGGTCAAGGGGGTTATGGAGAAAAACTGTTTTTT. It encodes CASIEGQGGYGEKLFF.